These T cell receptor beta chains were read from a single sample in a study of cytomegalovirus exposure and HLA in healthy donors. Sequenced by immunoSEQ multiplex PCR; TCRdb stores in-frame clones only, minus some. The sample comprises some 130,000 clones, approximately 90% of which are singletons, and just under 6.5% rests with the top ten. What was sequenced was PBMCs. These receptors originate from a woman under 30 in good health and CMV-seropositive. CDR3s include the opening cysteine and the closing phenylalanine or tryptophan. The size of a clone is reported for some rows only, either as once, few or many, or as a class for expanded clones.

clone_size j_call v_call cdr3_aa
. TRBJ1-5 TRBV27 CASKPLSRGGNQPQHF
. TRBJ1-1 TRBV15 CATSRDRGQDEAFF
. TRBJ2-7 TRBV9 CASSTGQGSYEQYF
. TRBJ1-2 TRBV27 CASSLTQRHYGYTF
. TRBJ2-1 TRBV27 CASSFIYRVPEHNEQFF
. TRBJ2-7 TRBV9 CASSVGSGPSYEQYF
. TRBJ1-1 TRBV29-1 CSVVRAGAFF
once TRBJ1-4 TRBV5-1 CASRLDSRPNEKLFF
. TRBJ1-2 TRBV5-6 CASSLRAGGYGYTF
. TRBJ1-2 TRBV6-1 CASSEGSRGGYTF
. TRBJ1-2 TRBV13 CASSSRGQGKGGYTF
. TRBJ1-1 TRBV6-5 CASSDYPNTEAFF
. TRBJ1-1 TRBV29-1 CSVEGGVNTEAFF
. TRBJ2-7 TRBV7-3 CATRDSSSYEQYF
. TRBJ1-1 TRBV27 CASSLGALNTEAFF
. TRBJ1-1 TRBV4-2 CASSQEGQRVNTEAFF
. TRBJ2-7 TRBV2 CASSGTGSYEQYF
. TRBJ1-4 TRBV11-2 CASSLTRATNEKLFF
. TRBJ2-7 TRBV30 CAWSEVAFPLSYEQYF
. TRBJ2-1 TRBV4-1 CASSQSNSGVSSYNEQFF
few TRBJ2-7 TRBV30 CAWSGLSSYEQYF
. TRBJ2-5 TRBV7-6 CASSPGLGETQYF
. TRBJ2-5 TRBV5-1 CASSANGGGDAQYF
. TRBJ2-1 TRBV28 CASSLRRGRGVYEQFF
once TRBJ1-3 TRBV4-3 CASSPKTGFGNTIYF
. TRBJ2-1 TRBV10-2 CASKLTSGTYNEQFF
once TRBJ2-3 TRBV5-6 CASSQISGVITDTQYF
. TRBJ1-1 TRBV11-2 CASSLDQGMNTEAFF
. TRBJ2-7 TRBV11-2 CASSYTYEQYF
. TRBJ1-1 TRBV11-2 CASSLVSYYTEAFF
. TRBJ1-2 TRBV7-9 CASSLQGTNYGYTF
. TRBJ1-1 TRBV9 CASSVGSRGEAFF
. TRBJ1-4 TRBV7-9 CASSSDRESRKLFF
. TRBJ2-7 TRBV13 CASSLAETSGWGEQYF
. TRBJ1-4 TRBV30 CAWIGGGATNEKLFF
. TRBJ1-3 TRBV11-2 CASSLERGSAGNTIYF